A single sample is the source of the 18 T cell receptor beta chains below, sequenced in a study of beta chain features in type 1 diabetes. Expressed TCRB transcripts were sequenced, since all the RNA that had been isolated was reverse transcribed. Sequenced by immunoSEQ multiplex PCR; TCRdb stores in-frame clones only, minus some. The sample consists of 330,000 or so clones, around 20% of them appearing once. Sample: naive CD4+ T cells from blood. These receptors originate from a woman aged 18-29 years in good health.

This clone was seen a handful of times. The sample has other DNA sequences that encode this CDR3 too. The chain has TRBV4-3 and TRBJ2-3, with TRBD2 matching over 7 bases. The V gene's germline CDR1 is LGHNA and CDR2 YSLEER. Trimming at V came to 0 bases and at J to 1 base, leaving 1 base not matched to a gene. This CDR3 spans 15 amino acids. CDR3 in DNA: TGCGCCAGCAGCCAAGATCTAGCGGGCACAGATACGCAGTATTTT. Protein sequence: CASSQDLAGTDTQYF.

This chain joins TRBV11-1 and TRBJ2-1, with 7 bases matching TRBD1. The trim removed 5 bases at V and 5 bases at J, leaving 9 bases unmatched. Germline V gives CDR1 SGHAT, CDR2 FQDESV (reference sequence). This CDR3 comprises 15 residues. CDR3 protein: CASSPRSTGDNEQFF. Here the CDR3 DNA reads TGTGCCAGCAGCCCCAGGTCTACAGGGGACAATGAGCAGTTCTTC.

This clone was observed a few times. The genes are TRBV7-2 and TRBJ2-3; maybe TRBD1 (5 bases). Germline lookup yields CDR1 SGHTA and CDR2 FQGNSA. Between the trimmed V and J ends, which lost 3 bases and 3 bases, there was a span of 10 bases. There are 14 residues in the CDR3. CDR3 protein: CASSFQGRTDTQYF. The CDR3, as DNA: TGTGCCAGCAGCTTTCAGGGTAGAACAGATACGCAGTATTTT.

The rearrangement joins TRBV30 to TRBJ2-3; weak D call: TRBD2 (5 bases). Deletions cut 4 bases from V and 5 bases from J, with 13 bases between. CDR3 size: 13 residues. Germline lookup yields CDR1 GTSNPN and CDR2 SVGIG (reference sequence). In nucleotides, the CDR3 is TGTGCCTGGATGCCAAACGGGGTAGATACGCAGTATTTT. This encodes CAWMPNGVDTQYF.

The CDR3 region has the DNA TGTGCCAGCAGGAGACAGGAGACGTGGGCAGATACGCAGTATTTT. As protein: CASRRQETWADTQYF. The V and J genes are TRBV2 and TRBJ2-3; maybe TRBD1 (6 bases). The V gene lost 6 bases and the J gene lost 4 bases, with 17 bases spanning the gap. Germline CDR1 SNHLY, CDR2 FYNNEI. The CDR3 runs 15 residues.

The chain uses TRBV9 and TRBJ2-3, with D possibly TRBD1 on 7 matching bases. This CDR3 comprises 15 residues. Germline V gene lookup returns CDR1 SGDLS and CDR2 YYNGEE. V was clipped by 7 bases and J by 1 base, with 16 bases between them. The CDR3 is CASLLGGTGTDTQYF. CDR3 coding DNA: TGTGCCAGCCTCCTAGGGGGGACAGGCACAGATACGCAGTATTTT.

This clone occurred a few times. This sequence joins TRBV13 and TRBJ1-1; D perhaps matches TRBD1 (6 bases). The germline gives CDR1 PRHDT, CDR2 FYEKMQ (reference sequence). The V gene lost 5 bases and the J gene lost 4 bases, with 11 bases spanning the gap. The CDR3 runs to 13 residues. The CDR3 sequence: CASSGIRGTEAFF. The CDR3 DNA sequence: TGTGCCAGCAGCGGAATCAGGGGCACTGAAGCTTTCTTT.

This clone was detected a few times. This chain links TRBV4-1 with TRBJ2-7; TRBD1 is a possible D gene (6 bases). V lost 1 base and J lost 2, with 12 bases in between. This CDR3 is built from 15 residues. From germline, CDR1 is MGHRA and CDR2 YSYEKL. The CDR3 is CASSQVGTRTYEQYF. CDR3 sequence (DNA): TGCGCCAGCAGCCAAGTTGGGACAAGAACCTACGAGCAGTACTTC.

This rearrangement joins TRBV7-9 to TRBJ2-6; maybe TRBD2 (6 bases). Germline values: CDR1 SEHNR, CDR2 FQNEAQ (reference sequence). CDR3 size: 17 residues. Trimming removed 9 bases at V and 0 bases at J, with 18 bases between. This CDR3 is CARWTTVLSSGANVLTF. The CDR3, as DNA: TGTGCCAGATGGACTACAGTCCTGAGCTCTGGGGCCAACGTCCTGACTTTC.

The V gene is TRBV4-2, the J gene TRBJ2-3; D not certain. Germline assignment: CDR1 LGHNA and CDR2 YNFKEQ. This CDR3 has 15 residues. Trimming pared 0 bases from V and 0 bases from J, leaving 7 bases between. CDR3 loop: CASSQEAASTDTQYF. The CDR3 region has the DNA TGTGCCAGCAGCCAAGAAGCTGCTAGCACAGATACGCAGTATTTT.

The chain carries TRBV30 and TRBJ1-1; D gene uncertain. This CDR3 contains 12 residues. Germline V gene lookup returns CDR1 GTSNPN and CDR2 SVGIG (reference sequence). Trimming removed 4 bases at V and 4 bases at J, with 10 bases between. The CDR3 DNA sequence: TGTGCCTGGATCGGGAGGGTCACTGAAGCTTTCTTT. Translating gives CAWIGRVTEAFF. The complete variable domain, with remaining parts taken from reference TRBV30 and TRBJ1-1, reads SQTIHQWPATLVQPVGSPLSLECTVEGTSNPNLYWYRQAAGRGLQLLFYSVGIGQISSEVPQNLSASRPQDRQFILSSKKLLLSDSGFYLCAWIGRVTEAFFGQGTRLTVV.

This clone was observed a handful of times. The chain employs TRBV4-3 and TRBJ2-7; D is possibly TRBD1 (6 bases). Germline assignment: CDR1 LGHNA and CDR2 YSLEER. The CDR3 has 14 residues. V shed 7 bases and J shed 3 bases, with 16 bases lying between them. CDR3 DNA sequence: TGCGCCAGCACCCTACGTGAACAGGGCTACGAGCAGTACTTC. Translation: CASTLREQGYEQYF.

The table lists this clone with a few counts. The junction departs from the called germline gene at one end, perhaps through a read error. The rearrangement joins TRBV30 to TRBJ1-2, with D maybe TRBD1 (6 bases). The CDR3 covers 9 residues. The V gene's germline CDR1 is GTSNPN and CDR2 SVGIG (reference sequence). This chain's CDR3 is CAWGPSTGF. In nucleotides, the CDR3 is TGTGCCTGGGGGCCTTCGACAGGCTTC.

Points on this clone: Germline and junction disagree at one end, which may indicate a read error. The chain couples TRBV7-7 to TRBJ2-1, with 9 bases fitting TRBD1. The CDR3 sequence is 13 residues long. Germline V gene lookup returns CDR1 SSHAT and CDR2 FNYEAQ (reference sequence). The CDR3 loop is CASSLEQGAGQFF. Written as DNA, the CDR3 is TGTGCTAGCAGCTTAGAACAGGGGGCCGGGCAGTTCTTC.

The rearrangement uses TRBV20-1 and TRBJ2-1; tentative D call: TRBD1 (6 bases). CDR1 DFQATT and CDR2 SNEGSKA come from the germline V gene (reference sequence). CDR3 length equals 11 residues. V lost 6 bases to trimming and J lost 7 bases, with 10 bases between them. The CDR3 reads CSAKRGNEQFF. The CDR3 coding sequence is TGCAGTGCCAAGAGGGGGAATGAGCAGTTCTTC.

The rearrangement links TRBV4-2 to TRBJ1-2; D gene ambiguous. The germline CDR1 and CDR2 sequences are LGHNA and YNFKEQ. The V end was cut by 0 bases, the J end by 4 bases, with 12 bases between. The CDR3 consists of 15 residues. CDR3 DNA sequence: TGTGCCAGCAGCCAAGATCTCCCCACGGGCTATGGCTACACCTTC. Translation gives CASSQDLPTGYGYTF.

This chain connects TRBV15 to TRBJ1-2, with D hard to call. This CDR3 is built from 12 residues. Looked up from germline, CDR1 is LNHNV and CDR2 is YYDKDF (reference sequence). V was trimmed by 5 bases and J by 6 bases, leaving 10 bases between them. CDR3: CATSPNGDGYTF. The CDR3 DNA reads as TGTGCCACCAGCCCGAACGGGGATGGCTACACCTTC.

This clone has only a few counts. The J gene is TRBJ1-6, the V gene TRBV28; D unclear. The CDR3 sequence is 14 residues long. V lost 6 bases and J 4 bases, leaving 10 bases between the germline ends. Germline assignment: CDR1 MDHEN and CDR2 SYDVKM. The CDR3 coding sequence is TGTGCCAGCAGCCGGCTGGAGTATAATTCACCCCTCCACTTT. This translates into CASSRLEYNSPLHF.